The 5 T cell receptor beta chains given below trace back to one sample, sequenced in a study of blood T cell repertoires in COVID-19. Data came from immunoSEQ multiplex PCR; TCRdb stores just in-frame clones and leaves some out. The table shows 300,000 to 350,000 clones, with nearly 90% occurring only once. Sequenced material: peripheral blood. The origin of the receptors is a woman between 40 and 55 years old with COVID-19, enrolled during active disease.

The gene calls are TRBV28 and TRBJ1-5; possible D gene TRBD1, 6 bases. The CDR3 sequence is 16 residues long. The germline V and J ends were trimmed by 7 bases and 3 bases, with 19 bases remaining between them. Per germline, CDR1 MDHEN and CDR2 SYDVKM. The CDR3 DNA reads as TGTGCCAGCAATGGACCTCAGGGGCCACTCAATCAGCCCCAGCATTTT. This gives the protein CASNGPQGPLNQPQHF.

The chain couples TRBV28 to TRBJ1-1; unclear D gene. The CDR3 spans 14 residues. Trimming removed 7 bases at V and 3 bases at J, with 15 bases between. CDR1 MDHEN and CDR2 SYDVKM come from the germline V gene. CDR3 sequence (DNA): TGTGCCAGCACCCCAAGCGGGATTTACACTGAAGCTTTCTTT. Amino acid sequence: CASTPSGIYTEAFF.

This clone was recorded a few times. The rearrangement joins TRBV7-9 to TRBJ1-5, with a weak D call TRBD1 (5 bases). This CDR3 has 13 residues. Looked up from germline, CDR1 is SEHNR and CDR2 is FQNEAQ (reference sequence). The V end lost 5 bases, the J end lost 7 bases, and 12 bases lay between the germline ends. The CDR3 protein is CASSVRDIQPQHF. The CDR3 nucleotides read TGTGCCAGCAGCGTCAGGGATATCCAGCCCCAGCATTTT.

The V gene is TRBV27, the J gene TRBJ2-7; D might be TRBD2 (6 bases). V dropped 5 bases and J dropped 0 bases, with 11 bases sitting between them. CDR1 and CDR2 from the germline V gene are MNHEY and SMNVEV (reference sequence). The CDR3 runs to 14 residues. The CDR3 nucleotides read TGTGCCAGCAGTCTCACGGAGGGCTCCTACGAGCAGTACTTC. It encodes CASSLTEGSYEQYF.

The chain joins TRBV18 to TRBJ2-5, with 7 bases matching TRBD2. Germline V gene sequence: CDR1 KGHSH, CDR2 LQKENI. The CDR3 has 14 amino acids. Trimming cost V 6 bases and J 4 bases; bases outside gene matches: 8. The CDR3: CASSRGSLGETQYF. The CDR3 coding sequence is TGTGCCAGCTCGCGCGGGAGCTTGGGAGAGACCCAGTACTTC.